This T cell receptor beta chain was found in a study of shared clonotypes between healthy human individuals. Broader study findings: The genetic and exposure-history diversity represented was limited by few donors. Sampling used blood alone; tissue repertoires probably differ. Sharing of clonotypes among donors was expected to vary with sequencing depth.

In the case of this clone: As yet, its antigen is unknown. A much more abundant neighbour one base away suggests this may be a read error.

The germline gives CDR1 SGHNT, CDR2 YENEEA. The CDR3 length is 15 residues. Libraries were prepared by immunoSEQ multiplex PCR; TCRdb keeps only in-frame clonotypes and omits some of them. Of fewer than 700,000 clones listed, roughly four fifths are singletons. This clonotype originated in a woman in her forties in good health. Some clones in this sample may be carry-over from other donors' samples. V is TRBV11-3 and J is TRBJ2-5, with 10 bases lining up with TRBD2. The sequencing input was PBMCs. The CDR3 region has the DNA TGTGCCAGCAGCCCCACTAGCGGGGTGGTTGAGACCCTGTACTTC. Amino acid sequence: CASSPTSGVVETLYF.